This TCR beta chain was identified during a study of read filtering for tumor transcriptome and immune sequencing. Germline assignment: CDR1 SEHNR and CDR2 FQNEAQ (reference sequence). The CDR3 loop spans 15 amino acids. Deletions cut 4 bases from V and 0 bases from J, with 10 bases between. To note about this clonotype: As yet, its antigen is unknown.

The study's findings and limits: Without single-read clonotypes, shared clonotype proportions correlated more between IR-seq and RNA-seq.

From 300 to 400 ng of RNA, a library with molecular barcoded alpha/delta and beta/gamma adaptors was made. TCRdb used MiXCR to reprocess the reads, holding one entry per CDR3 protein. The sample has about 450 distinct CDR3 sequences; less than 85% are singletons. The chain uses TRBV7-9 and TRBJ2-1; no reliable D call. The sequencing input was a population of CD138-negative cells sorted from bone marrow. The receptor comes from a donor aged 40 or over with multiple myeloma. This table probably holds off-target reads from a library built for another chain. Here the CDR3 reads CASSSITSSYNEQFF. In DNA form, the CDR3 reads TGTGCCAGCAGCTCAATAACGAGCTCCTACAATGAGCAGTTCTTC.